This TCR beta chain is drawn from a study of beta chain features in type 1 diabetes. This clone was found a few times. Antigen specificity is unknown. Every bit of the isolated RNA underwent reverse transcription, so sequencing read expressed TCRB transcripts. Some clones are missing from TCRdb's copy, which holds only in-frame ones; the method was immunoSEQ multiplex PCR. The sample consists of a few hundred thousand clones, roughly 13% of them appearing once. The study, taken as a whole, reports: The study found moderately but significantly shorter TCRB CDR3s in all four CD4+ subsets of Type 1 diabetes patients. HLA influence on TCRB rearrangement stayed unresolved here. Junctions at VDJ sites from type 1 diabetes patients had fewer insertions and more deletions.

The CDR3 sequence is 13 residues long. Germline values: CDR1 MNHEY, CDR2 SVGAGI. Trimming pared 4 bases from V and 0 bases from J, leaving 6 bases between. This clonotype was sampled from a man between 25 and 39 years old with type 1 diabetes. The chain is built from TRBV6-5 and TRBJ1-2; D is possibly TRBD1 (5 bases). Specimen: naive CD4+ T cells from blood. The CDR3 DNA is TGTGCCAGCAGTTCCAGGGCTAACTATGGCTACACCTTC. Translation: CASSSRANYGYTF.